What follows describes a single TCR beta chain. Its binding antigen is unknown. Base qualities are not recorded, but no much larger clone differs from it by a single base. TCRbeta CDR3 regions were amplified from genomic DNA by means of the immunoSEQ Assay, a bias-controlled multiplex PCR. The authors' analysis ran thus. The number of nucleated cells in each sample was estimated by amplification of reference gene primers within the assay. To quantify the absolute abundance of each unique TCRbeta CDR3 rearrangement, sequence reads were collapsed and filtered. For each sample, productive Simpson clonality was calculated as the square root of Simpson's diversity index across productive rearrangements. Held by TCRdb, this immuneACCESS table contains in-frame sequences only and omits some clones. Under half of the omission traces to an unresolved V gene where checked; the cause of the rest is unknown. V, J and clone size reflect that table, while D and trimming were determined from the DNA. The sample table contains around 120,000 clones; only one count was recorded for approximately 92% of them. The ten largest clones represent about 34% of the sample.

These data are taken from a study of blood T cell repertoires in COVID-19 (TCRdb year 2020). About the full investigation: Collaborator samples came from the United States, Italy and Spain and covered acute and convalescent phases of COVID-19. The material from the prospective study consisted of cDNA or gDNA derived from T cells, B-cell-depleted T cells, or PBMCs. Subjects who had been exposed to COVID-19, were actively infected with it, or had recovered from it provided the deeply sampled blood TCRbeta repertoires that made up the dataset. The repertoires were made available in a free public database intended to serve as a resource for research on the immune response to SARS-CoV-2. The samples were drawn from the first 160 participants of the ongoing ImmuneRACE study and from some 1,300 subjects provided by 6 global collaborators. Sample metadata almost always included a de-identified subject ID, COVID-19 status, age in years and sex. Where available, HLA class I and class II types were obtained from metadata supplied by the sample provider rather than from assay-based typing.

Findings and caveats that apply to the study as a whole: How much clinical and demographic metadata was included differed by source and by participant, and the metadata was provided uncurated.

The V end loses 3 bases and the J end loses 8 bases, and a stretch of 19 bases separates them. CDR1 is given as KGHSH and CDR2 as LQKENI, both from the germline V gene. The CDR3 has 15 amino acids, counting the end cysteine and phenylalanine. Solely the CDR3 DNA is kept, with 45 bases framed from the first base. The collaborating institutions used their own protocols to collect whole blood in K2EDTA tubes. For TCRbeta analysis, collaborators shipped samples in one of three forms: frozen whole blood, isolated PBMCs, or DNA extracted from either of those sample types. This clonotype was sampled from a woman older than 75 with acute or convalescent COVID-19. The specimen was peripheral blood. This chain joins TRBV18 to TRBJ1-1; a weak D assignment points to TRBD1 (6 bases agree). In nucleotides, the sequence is TGTGCCAGCTCACCCCCCACGGTGGGGGGGCTAGAAGCTTTCTTT. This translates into CASSPPTVGGLEAFF.